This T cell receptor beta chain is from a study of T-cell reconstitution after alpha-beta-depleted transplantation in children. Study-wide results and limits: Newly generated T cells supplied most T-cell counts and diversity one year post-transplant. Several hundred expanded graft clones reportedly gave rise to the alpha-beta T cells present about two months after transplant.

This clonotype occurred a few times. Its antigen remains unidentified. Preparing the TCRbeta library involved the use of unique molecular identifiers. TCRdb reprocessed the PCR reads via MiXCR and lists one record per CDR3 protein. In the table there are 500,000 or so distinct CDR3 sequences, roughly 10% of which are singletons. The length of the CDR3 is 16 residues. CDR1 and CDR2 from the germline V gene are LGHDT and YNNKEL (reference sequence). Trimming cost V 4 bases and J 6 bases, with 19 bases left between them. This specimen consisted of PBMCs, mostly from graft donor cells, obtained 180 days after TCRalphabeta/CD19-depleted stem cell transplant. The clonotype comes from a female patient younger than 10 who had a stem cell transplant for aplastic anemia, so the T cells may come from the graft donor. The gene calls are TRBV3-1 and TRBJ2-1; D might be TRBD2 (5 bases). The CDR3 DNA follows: TGTGCCAGCAGCCTAACCGCGGACTCTCGCGGCAATGAGCAGTTCTTC. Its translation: CASSLTADSRGNEQFF.